The 2 T cell receptor beta chains below come from one sample, sequenced in a study of blood T cell repertoires in COVID-19. TCRdb's copy holds only in-frame clones and misses some; the assay was immunoSEQ multiplex PCR. This table has approximately 41,000 clones, 75% to 90% appearing once. The sequenced material came from peripheral blood. Receptor source: a woman older than 75 with active COVID-19.

The gene calls are TRBV10-3 and TRBJ1-1; 11 nucleotides agree with TRBD1. Germline V gene data show CDR1 as ENHRY and CDR2 as SYGVKD. V gave up 2 bases and J gave up 8 bases; unmatched junction bases: 13. This CDR3 spans 17 amino acids. The CDR3 nucleotides read TGTGCCATCAGTGAGGCTGCCGGACAGGGGGCTGATCGGGAAGCTTTCTTT. Amino acid sequence: CAISEAAGQGADREAFF.

The V gene is TRBV7-9, the J gene TRBJ1-3; no clear D. CDR3 length: 13 residues. Germline V gene lookup returns CDR1 SEHNR and CDR2 FQNEAQ (reference sequence). Trimming cost V 0 bases and J 3 bases, with 3 bases left between them. The CDR3 region has the DNA TGTGCCAGCAGCTTAGCCCTTGGAAACACCATATATTTT. Residues: CASSLALGNTIYF.